The T cell receptor beta chain under discussion was sequenced for a study of blood T cell repertoires in COVID-19 (TCRdb year 2020). About the full investigation: The collaborator samples originated in the United States, Italy and Spain and spanned the acute and convalescent phases of COVID-19. Deeply sampled blood TCRbeta repertoires from subjects exposed to, actively infected with, or recovered from COVID-19 were included in the dataset. Sample metadata almost always included a de-identified subject ID, COVID-19 status, age in years and sex. Samples were obtained from the ongoing ImmuneRACE study (first 160 participants) and from 1,254 subjects provided by 6 global collaborators. A freely available public database, intended as a resource for researchers studying the immune response to SARS-CoV-2, is where the repertoires were released. Where HLA class I and class II types were available, the types were taken from metadata supplied by the sample provider, not from assay-based typing. The prospective study material was composed of cDNA or gDNA derived from T cells, B-cell-depleted T cells, or PBMCs. Findings and caveats that apply to the study as a whole: How much clinical and demographic metadata was included differed by source and by participant, and the metadata was provided uncurated.

Whole blood was collected in K2EDTA tubes by collaborating institutions according to the institutions' own protocols. For TCRbeta analysis, collaborators shipped samples in one of three forms: frozen whole blood, isolated PBMCs, or DNA extracted from either of those sample types. As for this clone: Its antigen is still unknown. Per-nucleotide qualities are absent, and no much larger clonotype sits a single base away.

The immunoSEQ Assay, a bias-controlled multiplex PCR, was used to amplify TCRbeta CDR3 regions from genomic DNA. Processing in the source paper ran as follows. Nucleated cell counts per sample were estimated from amplification of reference gene primers within the assay. Sequence reads were collapsed and filtered to measure the absolute abundance of every unique TCRbeta CDR3 rearrangement. For each sample, productive Simpson clonality was calculated by taking the square root of Simpson's diversity index across productive rearrangements. This is the immuneACCESS table as TCRdb keeps it, with only in-frame sequences that have V and J called. A part of the clones is gone; compared with another copy, unresolved V genes explain less than half, and the rest is unexplained. V and J calls and clone size are those listed in that table; D and trimming were worked out from the DNA. For this sample the table gives 150,000 to 180,000 clones, of which approximately 90% were detected only once. Together, the top ten hold roughly 15% of the sample.

Trimming leaves V shorter by 2 bases and J shorter by 3 bases, with the junction holding 7 bases beyond the gene matches. The germline V gene supplies CDR1 MNHNS and CDR2 SASEGT. The CDR3 runs 16 residues from the cysteine to the phenylalanine. Only the CDR3 portion is preserved as DNA: 48 bases, with reading frame beginning at the first base. Sequenced: peripheral blood. This TCR derives from a woman aged 35 to 49 with acute or convalescent COVID-19. The chain was built from TRBV6-1 and TRBJ1-5, with 7 bases aligning to TRBD1. The DNA is TGTGCCAGCAGTGAATCAAGGGGGCTGGTCAATCAGCCCCAGCATTTT. It specifies CASSESRGLVNQPQHF.